These 18 T cell receptor beta chains were sequenced from one sample in a study of cytomegalovirus exposure and HLA in healthy donors. The PCR used 60 Vbeta and 13 Jbeta primers. The method was immunoSEQ multiplex PCR; TCRdb's version includes in-frame clones alone and lacks a portion of them. The table lists 130,000 to 150,000 clones, around 75% of them singletons. Sample: PBMCs. The origin of the receptors is a female donor in good health and CMV-seronegative.

The chain combines TRBV19 with TRBJ1-5; D is unclear. This CDR3 has 12 residues. The germline V gene encodes CDR1 LNHDA and CDR2 SQIVND (reference sequence). V gave up 9 bases and J gave up 1 base, with 7 bases separating them. CDR3 sequence reads: CAREGSNQPQHF. The CDR3 DNA sequence: TGTGCCAGGGAGGGAAGCAATCAGCCCCAGCATTTT.

The sample holds a few counts of this clone. The chain links TRBV2 to TRBJ1-5; D not resolved. V lost 6 bases and J 2 bases, leaving 14 bases between the germline ends. The germline V gene encodes CDR1 SNHLY and CDR2 FYNNEI. CDR3 length: 15 residues. The CDR3: CASSRGLRGNQPQHF. The CDR3, as DNA: TGTGCCAGCAGCCGCGGCCTCCGGGGCAATCAGCCCCAGCATTTT.

This clone has only one observation. This rearrangement joins TRBV27 to TRBJ2-7, with TRBD1 identical over 7 bases. Germline loops: CDR1 MNHEY, CDR2 SMNVEV (reference sequence). After removal of 0 bases from V and 12 bases from J, the junction contained 11 bases not matched to a gene. This CDR3 contains 14 residues. The CDR3 sequence is CASSLSGGYRVPYF. As DNA, the CDR3 is TGTGCCAGCAGTTTATCAGGGGGCTACCGCGTTCCGTACTTC.

The chain is built from TRBV7-6 and TRBJ2-7, with unresolved D. Looked up from germline, CDR1 is SGHVS and CDR2 is FNYEAQ. V was trimmed by 4 bases and J by 3 bases, leaving 10 bases between them. The CDR3 loop spans 13 amino acids. The chain's CDR3 is CASSYKRFYEQYF. CDR3 sequence (DNA): TGTGCCAGCAGCTACAAGAGGTTCTACGAGCAGTACTTC.

The J gene is TRBJ1-1, the V gene TRBV5-5; D ambiguous. Germline CDR1 is SGHKS and CDR2 is YYEKEE (reference sequence). This CDR3 has 13 residues. Trimming pared 3 bases from V and 1 base from J, leaving 7 bases between. The CDR3 region has the DNA TGTGCCAGCAGCTCGGGATCGAACACTGAAGCTTTCTTT. Protein: CASSSGSNTEAFF.

The V and J genes are TRBV5-6 and TRBJ2-7, with TRBD1 matching 7 bases. V was clipped by 6 bases and J by 3 bases; unmatched bases: 9. The germline CDR1 and CDR2 sequences are SGHDT and YYEEEE. The CDR3 runs 14 residues. The CDR3 is CASTIPGGDYEQYF. The CDR3 nucleotides are TGTGCCAGCACCATTCCAGGGGGAGACTACGAGCAGTACTTC.

CDR3 amino acids: CASSVGPGMYQETQYF. The CDR3 DNA sequence: TGTGCCAGCAGCGTCGGGCCAGGGATGTACCAAGAGACCCAGTACTTC. The chain uses TRBV9 and TRBJ2-5; D perhaps matches TRBD1 (5 bases). This CDR3 has 16 residues. V lost 2 bases and J 0 bases, leaving 14 bases between the germline ends. CDR1 is SGDLS and CDR2 is YYNGEE in the germline V gene. The complete variable domain, with remaining parts taken from reference TRBV9 and TRBJ2-5, reads DSGVTQTPKHLITATGQRVTLRCSPRSGDLSVYWYQQSLDQGLQFLIQYYNGEERAKGNILERFSAQQFPDLHSELNLSSLELGDSALYFCASSVGPGMYQETQYFGPGTRLLVL.

The chain is built from TRBV11-3 and TRBJ2-7; D is undetermined. The CDR3 sequence is 11 residues long. Germline lookup yields CDR1 SGHNT and CDR2 YENEEA. The V end lost 0 bases, the J end lost 8 bases, and 5 bases lay between the germline ends. The CDR3 spells CASSLERKQYF. The CDR3 DNA reads as TGTGCCAGCAGCTTAGAGCGGAAGCAGTACTTC.

This clone was detected only once. The chain links TRBV29-1 to TRBJ2-5, with TRBD2 matching 12 bases. After removal of 4 bases from V and 4 bases from J, the junction contained 4 bases not matched to a gene. The germline CDR1 and CDR2 sequences are SQVTM and ANQGSEA. The CDR3 is 14 amino acids. CDR3 sequence reads: CSVGLAGVGETQYF. In nucleotides, the CDR3 is TGCAGCGTTGGACTAGCGGGAGTCGGAGAGACCCAGTACTTC.

The V gene is TRBV29-1, the J gene TRBJ2-1; TRBD2 agrees at 15 bases. CDR3 length: 14 residues. Germline values: CDR1 SQVTM, CDR2 ANQGSEA. With 7 bases clipped from V and 13 bases from J, the junction kept 11 bases outside the gene matches. The CDR3 sequence is CSGNRGLAGGHQFF. As DNA, the CDR3 is TGCAGCGGGAACCGGGGACTAGCGGGAGGCCATCAGTTCTTC.

This clone was seen a few times. The chain carries TRBV10-3 and TRBJ2-5; D perhaps matches TRBD1 (5 bases). The CDR3 has 13 residues. Trimming took 4 bases from V and 3 from J, leaving 9 bases between them. Germline assignment: CDR1 ENHRY and CDR2 SYGVKD. CDR3 region: CAISAQGKETQYF. CDR3 nucleotide sequence: TGTGCCATCAGTGCTCAGGGAAAAGAGACCCAGTACTTC.

The chain is built from TRBV28 and TRBJ1-5; 8 bases align to TRBD1. This CDR3 region has 15 residues. Germline CDR1 is MDHEN and CDR2 is SYDVKM. V lost 5 bases, J lost 5 bases, and 8 bases stayed unmatched. The CDR3, as DNA: TGTGCCAGCAGTCCACCGCGGGGACAGGATCAGCCCCAGCATTTT. This codes for CASSPPRGQDQPQHF.

The rearrangement uses TRBV2 and TRBJ2-5; the match to TRBD2 covers 11 bases. The CDR3 length is 16 residues. V trimming: 2 bases; J trimming: 5 bases; junction bases outside the gene matches: 7. Germline CDR1 and CDR2: SNHLY and FYNNEI. The CDR3 spells CASSERLAGGGETQYF. As DNA, the CDR3 is TGTGCCAGCAGTGAAAGGCTAGCGGGGGGTGGTGAGACCCAGTACTTC.

J is TRBJ2-1 and V is TRBV7-8, with TRBD2 as a possible D gene (6 bases). Trimming shortened V by 5 bases and J by 4 bases, and 15 bases separated the two germline ends. This CDR3 contains 15 residues. The germline gives CDR1 SGHVS, CDR2 FQNEAQ. Written as DNA, the CDR3 is TGTGCCAGCAGCCCCAAGGCCGGGACTTACAATGAGCAGTTCTTC. This encodes CASSPKAGTYNEQFF.

The chain uses TRBV10-3 and TRBJ2-7; weak D call: TRBD2 (6 bases). Trimming took 6 bases from V and 0 from J, leaving 15 bases between them. The germline V gene encodes CDR1 ENHRY and CDR2 SYGVKD. CDR3 size: 15 residues. This CDR3 is CAIRGGDRSSYEQYF. The CDR3 region has the DNA TGTGCCATCAGGGGGGGAGACAGAAGCTCCTACGAGCAGTACTTC.

This chain connects TRBV7-2 to TRBJ2-1, with a tentative D call TRBD2 (5 bases). There are 14 residues in the CDR3. CDR1 and CDR2 (germline): SGHTA, FQGNSA. Trimming shortened V by 5 bases and J by 5 bases, and 13 bases separated the two germline ends. CDR3 sequence reads: CASSPWTQNNEQFF. The DNA for the CDR3 is TGTGCCAGCAGCCCGTGGACTCAAAACAATGAGCAGTTCTTC.

The genes are TRBV18 and TRBJ1-1; D is undetermined. The CDR3 has 16 residues. CDR1 is KGHSH, CDR2 LQKENI, per germline. Trimming shortened V by 6 bases and J by 1 base, and 18 bases separated the two germline ends. CDR3 coding DNA: TGTGCCAGCTCCCTCTTCCCCGGGAGGCCGAACACTGAAGCTTTCTTT. Translated: CASSLFPGRPNTEAFF.

The chain couples TRBV29-1 to TRBJ1-2; D is undetermined. Looked up from germline, CDR1 is SQVTM and CDR2 is ANQGSEA. The CDR3 runs 12 residues. V was pared by 7 bases and J by 2 bases, with 11 bases between. Here the CDR3 reads CSGRDENYGYTF. CDR3 sequence (DNA): TGCAGCGGACGGGATGAAAACTATGGCTACACCTTC.